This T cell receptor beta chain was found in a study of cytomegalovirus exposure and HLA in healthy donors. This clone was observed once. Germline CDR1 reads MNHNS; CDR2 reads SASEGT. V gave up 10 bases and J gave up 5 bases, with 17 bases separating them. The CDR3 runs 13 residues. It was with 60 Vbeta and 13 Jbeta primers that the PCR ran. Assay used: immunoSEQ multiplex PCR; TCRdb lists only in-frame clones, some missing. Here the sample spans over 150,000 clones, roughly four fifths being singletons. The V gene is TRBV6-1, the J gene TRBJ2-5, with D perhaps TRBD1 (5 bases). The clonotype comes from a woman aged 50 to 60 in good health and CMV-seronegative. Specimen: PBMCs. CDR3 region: CATSDTLWETQYF. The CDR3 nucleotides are TGTGCCACCTCGGACACACTTTGGGAGACCCAGTACTTC.